This TCR beta chain was profiled in a study of T cell repertoires in cytomegalovirus infection. TCRdb fed the reads into MiXCR, producing one record per CDR3 protein. The sample has 830,000 or so distinct CDR3 sequences; around a third are singletons. Study conclusions and caveats: Ex vivo, HLA-C-restricted CMV-specific TCR beta clonotypes prevailed over the rest of the response.

Germline V gene sequence: CDR1 SGHDT, CDR2 YYEEEE. Germline trimming cut 3 bases from V and 6 bases from J; bases unmatched to any gene: 15. The CDR3 runs 17 residues. This clonotype was found a few times. Its antigen remains unknown. The sample was cultured CD8+ T cells from PBMCs, taken from culture after CMV antigen stimulation. This chain connects TRBV5-6 to TRBJ2-1; 7 bases map to TRBD1. This sequence originates from a human donor in good health (CMV status not recorded). Some clones in this sample may be carry-over from other donors' samples. The CDR3 DNA sequence: TGTGCCAGCAGCTCACAGGGGACCACGCCGCAACCCAATGAGCAGTTCTTC. Translation: CASSSQGTTPQPNEQFF.